The T cell receptor (beta chain) under discussion was sequenced for a study of OX40 agonist ivuxolimab in advanced cancers. Background for the entire study: Ivuxolimab was an agonistic, fully human IgG2 monoclonal antibody directed against OX40 (CD134), a costimulatory receptor. The paper describes the monotherapy dose-escalation part (N ≈ 49 patients) of the phase I trial of ivuxolimab. Patients were allowed to have had prior anti-PD-1, anti-PD-L1 or anti-CTLA-4 therapy, and around 43% of the dose-escalation patients had been treated with checkpoint inhibitors. Of the approximately 53 patients in dose escalation, about 20 had hepatocellular carcinoma, some 15 had melanoma, 9 had renal cell carcinoma and 9 had head and neck cancer. Peripheral TCRbeta sequencing was intended to test whether TCR sequence diversity was altered and clonal T-cell expansion was caused by ivuxolimab. Intravenous ivuxolimab was administered to patients every 2 weeks at six dose levels: 0.01, 0.1, 0.3, 1.5, 3 and 10 mg/kg. Partial responses occurred in three dose-escalation patients: two with cutaneous melanoma and one with hepatocellular carcinoma. The dose-escalation cohort was 82.7% male with a mean age of around 62 years, ranging from about 23 to 85. The investigation overall reported the following: Low levels of normalized T-cell clonal expansion were also seen in some nonresponding patients. On average, CD8+ T cells showed more expanded clones than CD4+ T cells after ivuxolimab. In partial responders in the 0.1-3.0 mg/kg groups, normalized peripheral clonal expansion was found to be among the lowest, especially among CD8+ T cells. Which antigens the clonally expanded peripheral T cells were specific for was not determined. At doses of 0.1 to 3.0 mg/kg, clonal expansion of both CD4+ and CD8+ blood T cells was observed from baseline to week 6.

For sequencing of the TCRbeta CDR3 region, genomic DNA was extracted from the sorted cells. TCRbeta CDR3 regions were sequenced using the immunoSEQ Assay. The immuneACCESS repertoire file appears here via TCRdb, limited to in-frame rearrangements. These files lack a portion of the clones; in checked studies, under half of the deficit traces to unresolved V genes, and the cause of the others is not known. In this sample the table shows 50,000 to 70,000 clones, around 93% of which occur a single time. The ten largest clones capture about 4.1% of the sample. The trial excluded patients who had a history of autoimmune disease or who were on systemic immunosuppression. Peripheral blood for TCR sequencing was collected from all dose cohorts at baseline, on cycle 4 day 1, and on cycle 7 day 1. Samples were obtained from an open-label, multicenter, first-in-human phase I dose-escalation trial of ivuxolimab. Adults with locally advanced or metastatic head and neck squamous cell, hepatocellular, melanoma or renal cell carcinoma were enrolled in the trial. CD4+ and CD8+ T cells were sorted separately from peripheral blood before TCR sequencing.

Looking up the germline V gene yields CDR1 MGHRA and CDR2 YSYEKL. Reading from cysteine to phenylalanine, the CDR3 counts 15 amino acids. The kept DNA is CDR3 alone, 45 bases in frame from the first base. The V and J ends are trimmed by 1 base and 1 base, leaving 11 bases between them. A word on this clone: Its antigen target is currently unknown. Base qualities are not at hand, and no much larger clone is one base apart.

Source: CD4+ or CD8+ T cells sorted from blood, taken in a trial of the OX40 agonist ivuxolimab. Recombination joined TRBV4-1 with TRBJ2-7; a tentative D call is TRBD1 (6 bases match). This TCR was recovered from an adult with an advanced solid tumor such as melanoma, head and neck, liver or kidney cancer. Read as DNA, the sequence is TGCGCCAGCAGCCAAGTTGGGGGCGGGTCCTACGAGCAGTACTTC. This is translated as CASSQVGGGSYEQYF.